Given below is one TCR beta chain in context. The antigen is undetermined. This specimen comes from a study of T-cell reconstitution after alpha-beta-depleted transplantation in children. The study's findings and limits: After transplant, at about two months, alpha-beta T cells were reportedly derived from several hundred expanded graft clones. Some patients showed high day-60 TCRbeta diversity, which derived from surviving recipient T cells and thymic progenitors.

A library of TCRbeta sequences, prepared with unique molecular identifiers, was generated. Via MiXCR, TCRdb re-called the PCR reads, giving one row per CDR3 protein. Found here are 750,000 to 950,000 distinct CDR3 sequences, around 17% of them singletons; the top ten hold roughly 5%. CDR3 size: 14 residues. Trimming shortened V by 5 bases and J by 4 bases, and 12 bases separated the two germline ends. The V gene's germline CDR1 is SEHNR and CDR2 FQNEAQ (reference sequence). The TCR was taken from a male patient aged 10 to 17 who had a stem cell transplant for acute lymphoblastic leukemia, so the T cells may come from the graft donor. This specimen was PBMCs, mostly from graft donor cells, taken 360 days after TCRalphabeta/CD19-depleted stem cell transplant. This sequence joins TRBV7-9 and TRBJ2-1, with D unclear. CDR3 region: CASSPSMGYNEQFF. DNA for the CDR3: TGTGCCAGCAGCCCGTCTATGGGATACAATGAGCAGTTCTTC.